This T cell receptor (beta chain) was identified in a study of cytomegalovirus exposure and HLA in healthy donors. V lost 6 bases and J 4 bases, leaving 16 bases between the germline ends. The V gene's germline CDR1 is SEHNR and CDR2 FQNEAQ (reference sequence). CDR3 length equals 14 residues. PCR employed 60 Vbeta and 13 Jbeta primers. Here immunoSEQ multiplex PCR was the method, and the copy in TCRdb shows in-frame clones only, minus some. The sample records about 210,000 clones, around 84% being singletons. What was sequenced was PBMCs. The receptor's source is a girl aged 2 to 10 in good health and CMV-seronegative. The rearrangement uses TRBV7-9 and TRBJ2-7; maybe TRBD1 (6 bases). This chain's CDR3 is CASSSGTRRYEQYF. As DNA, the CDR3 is TGTGCCAGCAGTTCCGGGACACGGCGGTACGAGCAGTACTTC.